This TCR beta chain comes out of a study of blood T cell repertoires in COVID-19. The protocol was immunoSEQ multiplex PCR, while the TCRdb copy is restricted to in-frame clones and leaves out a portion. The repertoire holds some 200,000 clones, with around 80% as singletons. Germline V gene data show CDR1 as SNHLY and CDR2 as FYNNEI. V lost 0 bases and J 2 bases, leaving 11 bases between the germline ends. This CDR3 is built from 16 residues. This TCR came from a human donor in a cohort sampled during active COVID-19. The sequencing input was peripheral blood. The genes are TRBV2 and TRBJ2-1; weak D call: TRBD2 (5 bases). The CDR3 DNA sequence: TGTGCCAGCAGTGAAGCGCCCGCGGGTGCCTACAATGAGCAGTTCTTC. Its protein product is CASSEAPAGAYNEQFF.